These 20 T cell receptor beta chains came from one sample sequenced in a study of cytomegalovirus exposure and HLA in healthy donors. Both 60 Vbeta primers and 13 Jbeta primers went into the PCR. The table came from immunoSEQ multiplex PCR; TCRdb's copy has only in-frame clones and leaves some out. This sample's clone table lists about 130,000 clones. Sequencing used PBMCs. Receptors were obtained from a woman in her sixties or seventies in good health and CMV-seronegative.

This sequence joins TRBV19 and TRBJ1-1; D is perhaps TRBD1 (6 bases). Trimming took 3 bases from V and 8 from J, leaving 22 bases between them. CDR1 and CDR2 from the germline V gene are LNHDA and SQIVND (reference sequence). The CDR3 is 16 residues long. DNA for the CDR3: TGTGCCAGTAGTATCGGATCTCGACAGGATCGTTACGAAGCTTTCTTT. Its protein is CASSIGSRQDRYEAFF. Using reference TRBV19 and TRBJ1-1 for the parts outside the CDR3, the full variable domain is DGGITQSPKYLFRKEGQNVTLSCEQNLNHDAMYWYRQDPGQGLRLIYYSQIVNDFQKGDIAEGYSVSREKKESFPLTVTSAQKNPTAFYLCASSIGSRQDRYEAFFGQGTRLTVV.

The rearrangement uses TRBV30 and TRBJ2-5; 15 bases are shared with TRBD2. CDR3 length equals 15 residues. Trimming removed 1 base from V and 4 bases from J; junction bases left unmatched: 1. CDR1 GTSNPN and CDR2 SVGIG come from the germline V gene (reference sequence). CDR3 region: CAWSEGLAGGETQYF. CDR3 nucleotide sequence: TGTGCCTGGAGTGAGGGACTAGCGGGAGGAGAGACCCAGTACTTC.

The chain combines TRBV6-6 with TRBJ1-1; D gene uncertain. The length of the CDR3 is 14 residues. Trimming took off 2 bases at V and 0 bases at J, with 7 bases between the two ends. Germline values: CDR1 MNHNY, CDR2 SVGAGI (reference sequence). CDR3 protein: CASSYGDLNTEAFF. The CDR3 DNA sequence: TGTGCCAGCAGTTACGGAGATTTGAACACTGAAGCTTTCTTT.

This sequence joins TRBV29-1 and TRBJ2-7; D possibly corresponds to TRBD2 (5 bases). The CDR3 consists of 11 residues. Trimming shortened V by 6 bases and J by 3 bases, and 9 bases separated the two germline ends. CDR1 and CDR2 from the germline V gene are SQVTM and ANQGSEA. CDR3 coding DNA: TGCAGCGTCTCCGGGAACTACGAGCAGTACTTC. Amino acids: CSVSGNYEQYF.

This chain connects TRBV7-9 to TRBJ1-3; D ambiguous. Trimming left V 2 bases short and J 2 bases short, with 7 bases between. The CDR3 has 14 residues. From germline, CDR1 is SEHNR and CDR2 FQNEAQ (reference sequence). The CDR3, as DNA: TGTGCCAGCAGCTTAAAGAGGGCTGGAAACACCATATATTTT. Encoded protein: CASSLKRAGNTIYF.

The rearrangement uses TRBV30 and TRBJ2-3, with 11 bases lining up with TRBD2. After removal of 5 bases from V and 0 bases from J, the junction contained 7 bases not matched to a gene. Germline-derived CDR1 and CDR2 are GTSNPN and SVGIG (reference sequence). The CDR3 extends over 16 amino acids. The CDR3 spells CAWGLAGPASTDTQYF. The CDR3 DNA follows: TGTGCCTGGGGACTAGCGGGCCCGGCGAGCACAGATACGCAGTATTTT. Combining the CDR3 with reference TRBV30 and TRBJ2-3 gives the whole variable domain SQTIHQWPATLVQPVGSPLSLECTVEGTSNPNLYWYRQAAGRGLQLLFYSVGIGQISSEVPQNLSASRPQDRQFILSSKKLLLSDSGFYLCAWGLAGPASTDTQYFGPGTRLTVL.

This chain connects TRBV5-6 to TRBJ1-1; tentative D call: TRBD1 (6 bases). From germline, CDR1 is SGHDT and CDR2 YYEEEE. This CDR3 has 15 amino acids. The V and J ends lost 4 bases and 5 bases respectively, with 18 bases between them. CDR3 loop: CASSHGFEGGTEAFF. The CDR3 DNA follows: TGTGCCAGCAGCCACGGGTTCGAGGGGGGGACTGAAGCTTTCTTT.

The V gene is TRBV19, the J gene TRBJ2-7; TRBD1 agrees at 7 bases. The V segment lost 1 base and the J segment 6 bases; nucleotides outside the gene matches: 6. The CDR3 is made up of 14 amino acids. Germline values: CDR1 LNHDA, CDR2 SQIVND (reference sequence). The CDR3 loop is CASSIGQGVGEQYF. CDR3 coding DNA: TGTGCCAGTAGTATAGGACAGGGAGTGGGCGAGCAGTACTTC.

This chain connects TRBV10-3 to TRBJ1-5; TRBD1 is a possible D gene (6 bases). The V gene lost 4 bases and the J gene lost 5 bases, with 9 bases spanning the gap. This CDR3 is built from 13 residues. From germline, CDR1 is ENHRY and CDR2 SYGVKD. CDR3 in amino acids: CAISVAGDQPQHF. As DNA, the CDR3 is TGTGCCATCAGTGTGGCAGGGGATCAGCCCCAGCATTTT.

The CDR3 coding sequence is TGTGCCAGCAGCCAAGACAGGGAATACAATCAGCCCCAGCATTTT. Amino acid sequence: CASSQDREYNQPQHF. J is TRBJ1-5 and V is TRBV4-2; D perhaps matches TRBD1 (5 bases). Germline-derived CDR1 and CDR2 are LGHNA and YNFKEQ. With 0 bases removed from V and 3 bases from J, the gap between germline ends came to 9 bases. The CDR3 extends over 15 amino acids.

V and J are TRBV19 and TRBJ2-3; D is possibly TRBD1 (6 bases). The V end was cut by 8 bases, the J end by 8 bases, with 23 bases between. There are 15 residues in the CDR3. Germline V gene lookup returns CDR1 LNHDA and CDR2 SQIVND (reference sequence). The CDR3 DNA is TGTGCCAGTCGGGAACAGGGTCCTTTTAAGAGTACGCAGTATTTT. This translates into CASREQGPFKSTQYF.

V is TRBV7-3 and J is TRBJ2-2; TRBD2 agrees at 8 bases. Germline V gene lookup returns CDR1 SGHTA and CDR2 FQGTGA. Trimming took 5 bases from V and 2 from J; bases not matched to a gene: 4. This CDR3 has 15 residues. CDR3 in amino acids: CASSKSGSNTGELFF. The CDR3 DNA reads TGTGCCAGCAGCAAAAGCGGGAGTAACACCGGGGAGCTGTTTTTT.

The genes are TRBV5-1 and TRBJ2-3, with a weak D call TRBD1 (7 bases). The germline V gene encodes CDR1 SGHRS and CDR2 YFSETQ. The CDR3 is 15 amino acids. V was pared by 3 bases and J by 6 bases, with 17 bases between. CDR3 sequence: CASSSRQGGPDTQYF. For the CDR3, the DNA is TGCGCCAGCAGCTCTAGACAGGGAGGCCCGGATACGCAGTATTTT.

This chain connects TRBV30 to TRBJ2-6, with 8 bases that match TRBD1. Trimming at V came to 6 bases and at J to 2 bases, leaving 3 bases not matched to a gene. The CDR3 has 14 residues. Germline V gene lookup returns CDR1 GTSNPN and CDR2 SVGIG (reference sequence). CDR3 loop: CACSQGAGANVLTF. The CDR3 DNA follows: TGTGCCTGCTCACAGGGGGCTGGGGCCAACGTCCTGACTTTC.

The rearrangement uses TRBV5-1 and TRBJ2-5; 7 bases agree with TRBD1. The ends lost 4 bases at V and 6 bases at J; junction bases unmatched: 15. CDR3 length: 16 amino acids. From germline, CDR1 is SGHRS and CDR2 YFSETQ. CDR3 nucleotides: TGCGCCAGCAGCCCCGAAGGGGGCGCGAAGAAAAAGACCCAGTACTTC. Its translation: CASSPEGGAKKKTQYF.

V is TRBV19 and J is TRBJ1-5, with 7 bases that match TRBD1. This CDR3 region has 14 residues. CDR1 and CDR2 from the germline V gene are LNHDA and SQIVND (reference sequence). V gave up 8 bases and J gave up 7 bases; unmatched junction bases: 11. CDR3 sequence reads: CASSPGQNYQPQHF. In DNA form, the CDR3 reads TGTGCCAGTTCTCCGGGACAGAACTACCAGCCCCAGCATTTT. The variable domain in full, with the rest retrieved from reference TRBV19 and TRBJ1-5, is DGGITQSPKYLFRKEGQNVTLSCEQNLNHDAMYWYRQDPGQGLRLIYYSQIVNDFQKGDIAEGYSVSREKKESFPLTVTSAQKNPTAFYLCASSPGQNYQPQHFGDGTRLSIL.

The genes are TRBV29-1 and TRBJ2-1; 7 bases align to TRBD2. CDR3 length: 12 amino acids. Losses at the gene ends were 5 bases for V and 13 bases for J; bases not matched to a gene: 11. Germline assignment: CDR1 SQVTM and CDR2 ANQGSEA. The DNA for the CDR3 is TGCAGCGTTTTCACGGGAGGCTTCACCCAGTTCTTC. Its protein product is CSVFTGGFTQFF.

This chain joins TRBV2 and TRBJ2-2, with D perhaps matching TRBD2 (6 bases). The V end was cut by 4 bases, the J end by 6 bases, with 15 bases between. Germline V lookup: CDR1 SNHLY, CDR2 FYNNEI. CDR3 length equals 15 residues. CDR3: CASSGGEVSPGELFF. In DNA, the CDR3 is TGTGCCAGCAGTGGGGGGGAAGTGAGTCCCGGGGAGCTGTTTTTT.

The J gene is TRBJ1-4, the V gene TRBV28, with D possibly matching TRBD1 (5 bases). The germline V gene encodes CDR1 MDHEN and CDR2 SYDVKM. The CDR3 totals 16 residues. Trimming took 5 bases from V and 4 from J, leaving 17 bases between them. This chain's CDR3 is CASSQGFQSVNEKLFF. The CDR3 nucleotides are TGTGCCAGCAGTCAGGGATTCCAATCAGTTAATGAAAAACTGTTTTTT.

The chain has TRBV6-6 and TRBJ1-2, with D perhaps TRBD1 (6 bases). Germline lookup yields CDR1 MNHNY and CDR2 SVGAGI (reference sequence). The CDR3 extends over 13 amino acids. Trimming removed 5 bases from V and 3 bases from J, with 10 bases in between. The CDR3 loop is CASSQQGHYGYTF. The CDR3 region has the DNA TGTGCCAGCAGTCAACAGGGCCACTATGGCTACACCTTC.